The 32 T cell receptor beta chains below all came from one sample that was sequenced in a study of T cells in Graves' hyperthyroidism and ophthalmopathy. From RNA transcripts, TCR beta CDR3 regions were amplified. Carried out on the TCR CDR3, a first-round RT-PCR used the HTBI primer set. One entry per CDR3 protein, called by TCRdb with MiXCR from the multiplex PCR reads. The data hold approximately 640,000 distinct CDR3 sequences, with roughly 17% observed a single time. Sequences were obtained from blood. These receptor sequences come from a man aged 50-60 years with Graves' hyperthyroidism.

The chain links TRBV28 to TRBJ2-7, with D perhaps matching TRBD1 or TRBD2 (5 bases each). The germline gives CDR1 MDHEN, CDR2 SYDVKM. The CDR3 loop spans 16 amino acids. The V end lost 3 bases, the J end lost 3 bases, and 18 bases lay between the germline ends. The CDR3 DNA reads as TGTGCCAGCAGTTTCGCCGACCTGAGAGGGGACTACGAGCAGTACTTC. As protein: CASSFADLRGDYEQYF.

The sample holds many counts of this clonotype. The gene calls are TRBV12-3 or TRBV12-4 and TRBJ2-5; no firm D call. The CDR3 contains 14 residues. The V end lost 3 bases, the J end lost 5 bases, and 13 bases lay between the germline ends. CDR3 nucleotides: TGTGCCAGCAGTTTGGGCGGCCCGAGGGAGACCCAGTACTTC. This sequence encodes CASSLGGPRETQYF.

There are many counts of this clonotype. The CDR3 here is CASSFASGLNTGELFF. In DNA form, the CDR3 reads TGTGCCAGCAGTTTCGCTAGCGGGTTGAACACCGGGGAGCTGTTTTTT. This chain connects TRBV12-3 or TRBV12-4 to TRBJ2-2, with 8 positions matching TRBD2. The CDR3 is 16 residues long. V trimming: 3 bases; J trimming: 1 base; junction bases outside the gene matches: 4.

This clonotype appeared a few times. The chain has TRBV7-9 and TRBJ1-1; D may be TRBD1 (6 bases). Trimming removed 3 bases from V and 7 bases from J, with 12 bases in between. Germline values: CDR1 SEHNR, CDR2 FQNEAQ (reference sequence). The CDR3 length is 13 residues. CDR3 residues: CASSFYGQNEAFF. The DNA for the CDR3 is TGTGCCAGCAGCTTTTACGGACAGAATGAAGCTTTCTTT.

This clonotype occurred many times. V gene TRBV27 combines with J gene TRBJ2-7; 9 bases are a match to TRBD1. This CDR3 is 15 amino acids long. Unmatched junction bases numbered 6, after V lost 3 bases and J lost 3 bases. The germline V gene encodes CDR1 MNHEY and CDR2 SMNVEV (reference sequence). As DNA, the CDR3 is TGTGCCAGCAGTTTTCCGGGACAGGGTTTCTACGAGCAGTACTTC. This translates into CASSFPGQGFYEQYF.

This clonotype was counted ten times or more. V usage is TRBV27 and J usage is TRBJ2-5; D may be TRBD1 or TRBD2 (5 bases each). This CDR3 comprises 11 residues. CDR1 is MNHEY, CDR2 SMNVEV, per germline (reference sequence). The ends were cut back, 10 bases at V and 7 bases at J, with 13 bases in the middle. CDR3: CATGDVGTQYF. The CDR3 nucleotides are TGTGCCACCGGGGACGTGGGGACCCAGTACTTC.

V usage is TRBV13 and J usage is TRBJ2-1; TRBD2 aligns across 15 bases. J gave up 2 bases and V 6 bases, and 8 bases lay outside the gene matches. The V gene's germline CDR1 is PRHDT and CDR2 FYEKMQ (reference sequence). The CDR3 runs to 18 residues. The CDR3 bases are TGTGCCAGCAGTATTATCGGACTAGCGGGAGGGCCCTACAATGAGCAGTTCTTC. Translation: CASSIIGLAGGPYNEQFF.

The J gene is TRBJ1-1, the V gene TRBV18; 8 bases align to TRBD1. Germline V gives CDR1 KGHSH, CDR2 LQKENI. The ends lost 5 bases at V and 0 bases at J; junction bases unmatched: 5. This CDR3 is built from 15 residues. The CDR3, as DNA: TGTGCCAGCTCAGCGGGACAGGTCCTGAACACTGAAGCTTTCTTT. It translates to CASSAGQVLNTEAFF.

This clonotype was seen many times. The rearrangement links TRBV9 to TRBJ1-1, with D hard to call. V was shortened by 2 bases and J by 1 base, with 12 bases between the two germline ends. From germline, CDR1 is SGDLS and CDR2 YYNGEE. The CDR3 runs 15 residues. The CDR3 is CASSVMDGPNTEAFF. The CDR3 bases are TGTGCCAGCAGCGTTATGGACGGCCCGAACACTGAAGCTTTCTTT.

This clonotype occurred many times. This chain uses TRBV6-5 with TRBJ2-7; 14 nucleotides line up with TRBD2. This CDR3 has 19 residues. Germline CDR1 MNHEY, CDR2 SVGAGI. V gave up 2 bases and J gave up 2 bases; unmatched junction bases: 11. The CDR3 spells CASSYGAPGLAGVPYEQYF. CDR3 coding DNA: TGTGCCAGCAGTTACGGGGCACCGGGACTAGCGGGAGTGCCCTACGAGCAGTACTTC.

This clonotype was recorded many times. This rearrangement joins TRBV5-5 to TRBJ2-7; D perhaps matches TRBD2 (5 bases). Trimming shortened V by 9 bases and J by 0 bases, and 13 bases separated the two germline ends. The CDR3 is 13 amino acids. The germline gives CDR1 SGHKS, CDR2 YYEKEE (reference sequence). CDR3 residues: CATEGDFSYEQYF. The CDR3 DNA reads TGTGCCACCGAGGGTGACTTCTCCTACGAGCAGTACTTC.

This clonotype was found many times. V and J are TRBV20-1 and TRBJ1-1; a possible D gene is TRBD1 (5 bases). Germline V lookup: CDR1 DFQATT, CDR2 SNEGSKA (reference sequence). The CDR3 runs 12 residues. The CDR3 spells CSCGGGNTEAFF. CDR3 DNA: TGCTCCTGCGGCGGGGGGAACACTGAAGCTTTCTTT.

The V gene is TRBV27, the J gene TRBJ2-1; weak D call: TRBD2 (6 bases). Looked up from germline, CDR1 is MNHEY and CDR2 is SMNVEV (reference sequence). V was shortened by 6 bases and J by 1 base, with 13 bases between the two germline ends. The CDR3 has 15 residues. In DNA, the CDR3 is TGTGCCAGCAGCTTTGAGACTAGTTCCTACAATGAGCAGTTCTTC. Translating it yields CASSFETSSYNEQFF.

This clonotype was recorded many times. The chain employs TRBV11-2 and TRBJ2-6, with a tentative D call TRBD1 (6 bases). The CDR3 runs to 15 residues. Per the germline V gene, CDR1 is SGHAT and CDR2 is FQNNGV. Deletions cut 4 bases from V and 3 bases from J, with 10 bases between. DNA of the CDR3: TGTGCCAGCAGCTCCGCAGGGGTTGGGGCCAACGTCCTGACTTTC. It yields the protein CASSSAGVGANVLTF.

The rearrangement uses TRBV24-1 and TRBJ2-4; D perhaps matches TRBD2 (6 bases). The germline V and J ends were trimmed by 2 bases and 7 bases, with 11 bases remaining between them. The CDR3 totals 14 residues. CDR1 is KGHDR, CDR2 SFDVKD, per germline. The CDR3 spells CATSDSGTVNIQYF. The CDR3 bases are TGTGCCACCAGTGATTCCGGGACTGTCAACATTCAGTACTTC.

On this clonotype: This may be a read error: a much more frequent sequence differs by one nucleotide. V and J are TRBV18 and TRBJ2-1; 15 bases match TRBD2. Germline V gene lookup returns CDR1 KGHSH and CDR2 LQKENI. V was clipped by 2 bases and J by 5 bases; unmatched bases: 16. The CDR3 has 21 residues. The CDR3 reads CASSPSGLAGGPGRFHNEQFF. The CDR3 DNA reads TGTGCCAGCTCACCAAGCGGACTAGCGGGAGGGCCAGGTCGTTTTCACAATGAGCAGTTCTTC.

This clonotype was seen repeatedly, ten times or more. The rearrangement uses TRBV10-3 and TRBJ2-3; the match to TRBD2 covers 11 bases. V shed 8 bases, J shed 0 bases, and the junction held 4 bases outside the gene matches. CDR1 and CDR2 from the germline V gene are ENHRY and SYGVKD. The CDR3 covers 15 residues. The CDR3 DNA reads as TGTGCCATCGAGAGGACTAGCGGGAGCACAGATACGCAGTATTTT. It translates to CAIERTSGSTDTQYF.

The table lists this clonotype with a few counts. In nucleotides, the CDR3 is TGTGCCAGCAGCATAGACAGGGTCAATAGCAATCAGCCCCAGCATTTT. This sequence encodes CASSIDRVNSNQPQHF. The J gene is TRBJ1-5, the V gene TRBV28, with 7 bases identical to TRBD1. Trimming at V came to 6 bases and at J to 0 bases, leaving 8 bases not matched to a gene. The CDR3 extends over 16 amino acids. Germline CDR1 reads MDHEN; CDR2 reads SYDVKM.

This clonotype was detected a few times. The gene calls are TRBV20-1 and TRBJ2-1; weak D call: TRBD2 (6 bases). The CDR3 has 16 amino acids. The germline V gene encodes CDR1 DFQATT and CDR2 SNEGSKA (reference sequence). V lost 0 bases to trimming and J lost 8 bases, with 20 bases between them. Written as DNA, the CDR3 is TGCAGTGCTAGAGACTTTAGCGCCAGCCGGGGGTATGAGCAGTTCTTC. Protein: CSARDFSASRGYEQFF.

This clonotype showed up just a few times. The chain couples TRBV6-1 to TRBJ1-5, with D hard to call. V lost 8 bases, J lost 0 bases, and 14 bases lay in between. Germline CDR1 reads MNHNS; CDR2 reads SASEGT. This CDR3 has 15 residues. CDR3 residues: CASHNAADSNQPQHF. CDR3 nucleotides: TGTGCCAGCCATAACGCTGCGGATAGCAATCAGCCCCAGCATTTT.

This clonotype was picked up a small number of times. V gene TRBV5-1 combines with J gene TRBJ2-1; weak D call: TRBD1 (6 bases). The germline V gene has CDR1 SGHRS and CDR2 YFSETQ. This CDR3 is 15 amino acids long. Trimming left V 5 bases short and J 0 bases short, with 12 bases between. CDR3 loop: CASSSRTDSYNEQFF. CDR3 nucleotides: TGCGCCAGCAGTTCTAGGACAGACTCCTACAATGAGCAGTTCTTC. Together with reference TRBV5-1 and TRBJ2-1, the CDR3 gives the full variable domain: KAGVTQTPRYLIKTRGQQVTLSCSPISGHRSVSWYQQTPGQGLQFLFEYFSETQRNKGNFPGRFSGRQFSNSRSEMNVSTLELGDSALYLCASSSRTDSYNEQFFGPGTRLTVL.

This clonotype was detected ten times or more. J is TRBJ2-7 and V is TRBV11-2; the D is unclear. The germline V gene has CDR1 SGHAT and CDR2 FQNNGV. There are 16 residues in the CDR3. Trimming pared 3 bases from V and 0 bases from J, leaving 15 bases between. The CDR3 DNA is TGTGCCAGCAGCTTTTTCTCCGAAGACAACTCCTACGAGCAGTACTTC. Residues: CASSFFSEDNSYEQYF.

This clonotype was counted only a few times. V and J are TRBV28 and TRBJ2-4, with D perhaps being TRBD1 or TRBD2 (5 bases each). The V gene lost 7 bases and the J gene lost 8 bases, with 18 bases spanning the gap. This CDR3 has 14 amino acids. Looked up from germline, CDR1 is MDHEN and CDR2 is SYDVKM. The CDR3 protein is CASTFGSGRDIQYF. Written as DNA, the CDR3 is TGTGCCAGCACTTTCGGATCAGGGCGGGACATTCAGTACTTC.

This clonotype was recorded at least ten times. The chain joins TRBV2 to TRBJ2-5; weak D call: TRBD2 (6 bases). CDR1 and CDR2 (germline): SNHLY, FYNNEI. The CDR3 extends over 15 amino acids. V was trimmed by 0 bases and J by 5 bases, leaving 13 bases between them. The CDR3 here is CASSEALEGLETQYF. CDR3 DNA sequence: TGTGCCAGCAGTGAAGCGCTGGAGGGTTTGGAGACCCAGTACTTC.

This clonotype was detected only a few times. The chain carries TRBV28 and TRBJ2-2; D is tentatively TRBD1 or TRBD2 (5 bases each). V was shortened by 4 bases and J by 1 base, with 13 bases between the two germline ends. The CDR3 runs 16 residues. Per the germline V gene, CDR1 is MDHEN and CDR2 is SYDVKM. The CDR3 DNA sequence: TGTGCCAGCAGTTCGAGGGGAGCTATGAACACCGGGGAGCTGTTTTTT. This encodes CASSSRGAMNTGELFF.

This clonotype was found many times. V is TRBV30 and J is TRBJ2-1; D perhaps matches TRBD2 (6 bases). Trimming stripped 3 bases from V and 8 bases from J, with 8 bases between. Germline V gene sequence: CDR1 GTSNPN, CDR2 SVGIG (reference sequence). The length of the CDR3 is 11 residues. CDR3 DNA: TGTGCCTGGAGCGGGAGTGATGAGCAGTTCTTC. Translated: CAWSGSDEQFF.

The sample holds many counts of this clonotype. The rearrangement uses TRBV12-5 and TRBJ2-5; either TRBD1 or TRBD2 may supply D (5 bases each). The CDR3 extends over 14 amino acids. Germline values: CDR1 LGHNT, CDR2 FRNRAP. The germline V and J ends were trimmed by 0 bases and 2 bases, with 7 bases remaining between them. Written as DNA, the CDR3 is TGTGCTAGTGGTTTGGTTGGGGGACAAGAGACCCAGTACTTC. Protein sequence: CASGLVGGQETQYF.

This chain joins TRBV7-9 and TRBJ2-5; perhaps TRBD2 as D (6 bases). Germline CDR1 reads SEHNR; CDR2 reads FQNEAQ (reference sequence). The CDR3 is 15 amino acids. The V end was cut by 5 bases, the J end by 0 bases, with 13 bases between. CDR3 region: CASSPPDYNQETQYF. In DNA form, the CDR3 reads TGTGCCAGCAGCCCCCCGGACTACAACCAAGAGACCCAGTACTTC.

The sample holds many counts of this clonotype. This chain links TRBV4-1 with TRBJ2-2; 10 nucleotides agree with TRBD1. The J segment lost 2 bases and the V segment lost 5 bases, leaving 5 bases of the junction unmatched. This CDR3 contains 16 residues. Germline V gene sequence: CDR1 MGHRA, CDR2 YSYEKL. The CDR3 sequence: CASSLGTGVNTGELFF. The DNA for the CDR3 is TGCGCCAGCAGCTTAGGGACAGGGGTCAACACCGGGGAGCTGTTTTTT.

V is TRBV11-2 and J is TRBJ2-7; TRBD2 agrees at 8 bases. V lost 3 bases, J lost 0 bases, and 10 bases stayed unmatched. The germline V gene encodes CDR1 SGHAT and CDR2 FQNNGV. This CDR3 spans 17 amino acids. The CDR3 is CASSFLAGQDLSYEQYF. CDR3 in DNA: TGTGCCAGCAGCTTTCTAGCGGGTCAGGACCTCTCCTACGAGCAGTACTTC.

The chain has TRBV6-5 and TRBJ1-1; possibly TRBD1 for D (5 bases). This CDR3 contains 15 residues. Germline loops: CDR1 MNHEY, CDR2 SVGAGI. The V end was cut by 0 bases, the J end by 1 base, with 9 bases between. In DNA, the CDR3 is TGTGCCAGCAGTTACTCCCCAGGGCCGAACACTGAAGCTTTCTTT. Translated, it gives CASSYSPGPNTEAFF.

The V and J genes are TRBV28 and TRBJ1-1; tentatively, D is TRBD1 (6 bases). Germline V gene lookup returns CDR1 MDHEN and CDR2 SYDVKM. Trimming pared 10 bases from V and 1 base from J, leaving 16 bases between. This CDR3 has 14 residues. This CDR3 reads CATTSGGANTEAFF. The CDR3 DNA follows: TGTGCCACCACCAGCGGGGGGGCGAACACTGAAGCTTTCTTT. The variable domain in full, with the rest retrieved from reference TRBV28 and TRBJ1-1, is DVKVTQSSRYLVKRTGEKVFLECVQDMDHENMFWYRQDPGLGLRLIYFSYDVKMKEKGDIPEGYSVSREKKERFSLILESASTNQTSMYLCATTSGGANTEAFFGQGTRLTVV.